This T cell receptor beta chain was observed in a study of blood T cell repertoires in COVID-19. On the study more broadly: The United States, Italy and Spain supplied acute and convalescent COVID-19 samples. T cells, B-cell-depleted T cells, or PBMCs supplied cDNA or gDNA.

This clone was detected only a few times. In the original processing: Amplification with reference gene primers provided the estimates of nucleated cell counts. Clones were read by immunoSEQ multiplex PCR, and TCRdb kept only the in-frame ones, dropping some. V and J calls and clone size are as listed in that table; D and trimming were resolved from the DNA. The sample has about 83,000 clones; around 87% are singletons. Trimming stripped 3 bases from V and 0 bases from J, with 13 bases between. CDR3 length: 16 amino acids. CDR1 SGHTS and CDR2 YDEGEE come from the germline V gene. The sequence was collected from a man at least 80 years old with active or convalescent COVID-19. The source material was peripheral blood. This chain connects TRBV5-8 to TRBJ1-3; D call uncertain. CDR3 DNA sequence: TGTGCCAGCAGCTCTGGGAGGCAAACCTCTGGAAACACCATATATTTT. Its translation is CASSSGRQTSGNTIYF.